This T cell receptor beta chain was sequenced during a study of response to subunit inactivated influenza vaccine. This clonotype has ten or more counts. The antigen is undetermined. J gave up 2 bases and V 5 bases, and 5 bases lay outside the gene matches. This CDR3 has 15 residues. One entry per CDR3 protein results from TCRdb running MiXCR on the RT-PCR reads. The sample holds hundreds of thousands of distinct CDR3 sequences, roughly 12% seen once. Study results and caveats: A suggestion made by the authors is that each seasonal influenza vaccination recruits few new T cells.

Sequences were derived from PBMCs from blood, sampled on the day of vaccination. The origin of this receptor is a man between 45 and 60 years old who received an inactivated influenza vaccine. The gene calls are TRBV12-3 or TRBV12-4 and TRBJ2-7; 11 bases match TRBD1. For the CDR3, the DNA is TGTGCCAGCAGTCGCCCGGGACAGGGGGCCTACGAGCAGTACTTC. Protein product: CASSRPGQGAYEQYF.